What follows is one T cell receptor (beta chain) and its context. Its target is unknown. The data stem from a study of cytomegalovirus exposure and HLA in healthy donors. Study-wide findings and caveats: Presence/absence analyses assumed roughly uniform sequencing depth across donors.

PCR involved 60 Vbeta and 13 Jbeta primers. The method was immunoSEQ multiplex PCR; TCRdb's version includes in-frame clones alone and lacks a portion of them. The sample carries 50,000 to 75,000 clones, more than 70% recorded once. Between the trimmed V and J ends, which lost 3 bases and 5 bases, there was a span of 14 bases. This CDR3 is 14 amino acids long. In germline, CDR1 is SGHRS, CDR2 YFSETQ. The source of this sequence is a man aged 30-40 years in good health and CMV-seropositive. The sequenced sample consisted of PBMCs. The chain has TRBV5-1 and TRBJ2-5; possibly TRBD1 for D (5 bases). CDR3 amino acids: CASSSGAGPETQYF. DNA of the CDR3: TGCGCCAGCAGCTCTGGGGCAGGGCCGGAGACCCAGTACTTC.